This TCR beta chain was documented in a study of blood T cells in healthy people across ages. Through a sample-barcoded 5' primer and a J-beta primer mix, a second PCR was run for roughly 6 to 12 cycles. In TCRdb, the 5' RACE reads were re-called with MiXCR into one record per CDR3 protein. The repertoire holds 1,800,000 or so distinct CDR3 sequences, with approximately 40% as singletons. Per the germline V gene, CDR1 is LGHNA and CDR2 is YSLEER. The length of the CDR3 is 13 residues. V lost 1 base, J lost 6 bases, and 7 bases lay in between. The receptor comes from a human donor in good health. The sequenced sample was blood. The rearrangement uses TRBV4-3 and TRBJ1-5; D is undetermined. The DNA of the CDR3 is TGCGCCAGCAGCCAAGTTAACGGTCAGCCCCAGCATTTT. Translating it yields CASSQVNGQPQHF.